This T cell receptor (beta chain) is from a study of shared clonotypes between healthy human individuals. As for the study in general: CD4 naive cells filled three plates per donor, CD4 memory three, CD8 naive two and CD8 memory one.

The naive CD8 population came from CD45RO-negative cells selected for CCR7, without terminally differentiated effector memory CD45RA+ cells. Each sample came from a Caucasian adult donor living in Nashville, Tennessee. The V end lost 0 bases, the J end lost 5 bases, and 14 bases lay between the germline ends. Germline V gives CDR1 SGHRS, CDR2 YFSETQ. The CDR3 is made up of 15 amino acids. Each subset's genomic DNA was shared equally among a number of immunoSEQ plates. Generated by immunoSEQ multiplex PCR, the TCRdb table keeps only in-frame clones and is missing some. The sample includes roughly 810,000 clones, 90% to 97% of them seen just once.

The receptor's source is a man aged 25 to 40 in good health. The sample comprised naive CD8+ T cells sorted from blood. This chain joins TRBV5-1 and TRBJ1-1, with D unresolved. The CDR3 DNA is TGCGCCAGCAGCTTGGCGGCGGGGATGTTGACTGAAGCTTTCTTT. This gives the protein CASSLAAGMLTEAFF.